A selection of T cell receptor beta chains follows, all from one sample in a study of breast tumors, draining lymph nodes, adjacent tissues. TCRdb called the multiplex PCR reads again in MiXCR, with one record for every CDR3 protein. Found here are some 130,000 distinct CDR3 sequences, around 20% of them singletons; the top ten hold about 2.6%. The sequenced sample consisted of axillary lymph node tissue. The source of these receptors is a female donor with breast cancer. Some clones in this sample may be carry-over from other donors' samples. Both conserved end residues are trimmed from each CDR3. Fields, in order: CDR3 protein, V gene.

ASSFFSYADLEGSYEQY	TRBV7-9
ASSRDRNTIY	TRBV7-9
ASSRQGAGDNSPLH	TRBV6-5
ASSHIGGINEQF	TRBV5-5
ASSVQTSARAYEQY	TRBV5-6
ASSVAGGGLNTGELF	TRBV9
ASSLLGTSGLQETQY	TRBV7-6
ATASGSGGTQY	TRBV24-1
ASTTQGITDTQY	TRBV28
ASRVQGISGNTIY	TRBV12-3/TRBV12-4
ASSPPRGWGELF	TRBV7-2
ASSERSGLQETQY	TRBV2
SASDRKQETQY	TRBV20-1
ASSESGRMNEQF	TRBV6-4
ASKATGFNNEQF	TRBV12-3/TRBV12-4
ASSLALPGLY	TRBV12-3/TRBV12-4
ASSYANGFREQY	TRBV6-2/TRBV6-3